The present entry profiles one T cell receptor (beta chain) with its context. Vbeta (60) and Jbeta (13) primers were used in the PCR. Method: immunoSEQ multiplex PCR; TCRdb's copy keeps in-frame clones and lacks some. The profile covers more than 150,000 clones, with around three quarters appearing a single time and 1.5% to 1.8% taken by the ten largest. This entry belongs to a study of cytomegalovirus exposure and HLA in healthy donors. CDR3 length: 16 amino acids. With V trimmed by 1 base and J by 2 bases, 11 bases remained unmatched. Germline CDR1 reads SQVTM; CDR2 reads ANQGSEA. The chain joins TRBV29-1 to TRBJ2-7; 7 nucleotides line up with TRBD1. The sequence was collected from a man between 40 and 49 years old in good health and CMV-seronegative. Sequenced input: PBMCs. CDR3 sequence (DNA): TGCAGCGTTGAAGTTTATATTCGGACAGGAGCCTACGAGCAGTACTTC. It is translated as CSVEVYIRTGAYEQYF.